A single sample is the source of the 4 T cell receptor beta chains below, sequenced in a study of shared clonotypes between healthy human individuals. Assay: immunoSEQ multiplex PCR; the TCRdb copy retains only in-frame clones and omits some. The profile covers about 980,000 clones, with less than 85% appearing a single time and 1.5% taken by the ten largest. The sequencing sample was made of memory CD4+ T cells sorted from blood. Subset here: CD45RA-negative fraction. The receptors were gathered from a man younger than 35 in good health.

The chain combines TRBV5-1 with TRBJ2-2, with a weak D call TRBD1 (6 bases). Germline CDR1 and CDR2: SGHRS and YFSETQ. V lost 4 bases and J 2 bases, leaving 18 bases between the germline ends. This CDR3 has 17 residues. The CDR3 DNA follows: TGCGCCAGCAGCCGATTAGACAGGCTAACTAACACCGGGGAGCTGTTTTTT. Translating it yields CASSRLDRLTNTGELFF.

This clone has just a few counts. The CDR3 sequence is CASSLTRAGGGYEQYF. CDR3 DNA sequence: TGTGCCAGCAGCCTGACTCGGGCGGGAGGTGGATACGAGCAGTACTTC. The rearrangement uses TRBV7-9 and TRBJ2-7, with 8 bases matching TRBD2. V lost 5 bases and J lost 4; bases outside the gene matches: 13. The CDR3 sequence is 16 residues long. Germline CDR1 reads SEHNR; CDR2 reads FQNEAQ (reference sequence).

The rearrangement uses TRBV15 and TRBJ1-1; TRBD1 is a possible D gene (5 bases). V shed 4 bases and J shed 5 bases, with 17 bases lying between them. The germline V gene encodes CDR1 LNHNV and CDR2 YYDKDF (reference sequence). The CDR3 sequence is 15 residues long. The CDR3 sequence: CATSKQRGAGTEAFF. The CDR3 nucleotides are TGTGCCACCAGCAAACAACGAGGGGCTGGTACTGAAGCTTTCTTT.

This CDR3 reads CASSEYSRAGNTIYF. CDR3 nucleotide sequence: TGTGCCAGCAGTGAATATTCCCGGGCGGGAAACACCATATATTTT. The chain combines TRBV25-1 with TRBJ1-3; D is unclear. Trimming pared 0 bases from V and 4 bases from J, leaving 10 bases between. This CDR3 has 15 residues. CDR1 is MGHDK, CDR2 SYGVNS, per germline.